This entry is about one T cell receptor beta chain. The sample belongs to a study of shared clonotypes between healthy human individuals. The wider study: Three plates each covered CD4 naive and memory; CD8 naive two, CD8 memory one.

Sequencing used immunoSEQ multiplex PCR; TCRdb keeps in-frame clones, though not all of them. The sample lists 2 million to 3 million clones; more than 85% were seen once. This CDR3 is built from 12 residues. Between the trimmed V and J ends, which lost 4 bases and 5 bases, there was a span of 11 bases. Germline V gene sequence: CDR1 SQVTM, CDR2 ANQGSEA. The J gene is TRBJ1-2, the V gene TRBV29-1, with D uncertain. This clonotype was sampled from a man aged 18-30 years in good health. Some clones in this sample may be carry-over from other donors' samples. Source material: naive CD4+ T cells from PBMCs. The subset denotes: CD45RA+ positively selected. CDR3 DNA sequence: TGCAGCGTTGTAAATCTGGGATATGGCTACACCTTC. It encodes CSVVNLGYGYTF.